The sequence of this T cell receptor (beta chain) was determined in a study of patients and donors after allogeneic stem cell transplantation. TCRdb itself ran the RT-PCR reads through MiXCR, one entry per CDR3 protein. Here the sample spans 150,000 to 200,000 distinct CDR3 sequences, over 25% being singletons. This clonotype was counted between two and nine times. Trimming left V 3 bases short and J 0 bases short, with 12 bases between. The V gene's germline CDR1 is SGHNT and CDR2 YYREEE (reference sequence). CDR3 length equals 15 residues. Sequences were obtained from blood, either unsorted or a sorted T cell fraction (not recorded which). The V call is TRBV5-4, the J call TRBJ1-1; D may be TRBD1 (6 bases). This TCR was sampled from a human donor who was either an allogeneic HSCT recipient or a stem cell or donor lymphocyte infusion donor (not recorded which). It is not recorded whose cells these are; they may come from a transplant donor. CDR3 residues: CASSSQTGLNTEAFF. The CDR3 coding sequence is TGTGCCAGCAGCTCGCAAACAGGGTTGAACACTGAAGCTTTCTTT.